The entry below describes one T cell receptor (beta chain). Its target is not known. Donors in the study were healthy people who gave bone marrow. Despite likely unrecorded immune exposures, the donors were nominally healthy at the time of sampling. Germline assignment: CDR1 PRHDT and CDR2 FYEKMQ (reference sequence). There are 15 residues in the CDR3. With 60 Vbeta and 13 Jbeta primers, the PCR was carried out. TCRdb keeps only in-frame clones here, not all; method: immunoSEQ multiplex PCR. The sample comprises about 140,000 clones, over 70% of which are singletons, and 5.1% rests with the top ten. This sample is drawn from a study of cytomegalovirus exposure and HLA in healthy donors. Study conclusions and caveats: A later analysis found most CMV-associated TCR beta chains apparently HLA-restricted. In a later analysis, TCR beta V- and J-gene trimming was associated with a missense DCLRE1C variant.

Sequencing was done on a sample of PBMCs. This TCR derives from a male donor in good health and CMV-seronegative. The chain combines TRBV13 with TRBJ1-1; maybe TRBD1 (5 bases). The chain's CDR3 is CPQQLITGVHTEAFF. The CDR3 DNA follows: TGTCCCCAGCAGCTTATCACGGGGGTACACACTGAAGCTTTCTTT.